A selection of T cell receptor beta chains follows, all from one sample in a study of T cells after yellow fever vaccination. TCRdb recomputed calls from the 5' RACE reads with MiXCR, one row per CDR3 protein. The sample records about 350,000 distinct CDR3 sequences, less than 9.5% being singletons. The source was PBMCs, collected roughly 45 days after the first yellow fever vaccination. These receptors were collected from a man younger than 35 who received the YFV17D yellow fever vaccine. The CDR3 runs from the conserved cysteine through the conserved F or W.

v_gene | CDR3aa
TRBV5-1 | CATRDTSNSPLHF
TRBV24-1 | CATSASDRGTQYF
TRBV30 | CAWSYPGGVFAQYF
TRBV6-2/TRBV6-3 | CASSYSASGGAVDTQYF
TRBV20-1 | CSARDQAQTNYGYTF
TRBV4-1 | CVSRSPSSGGAGELFF
TRBV6-1 | CATASGGNQPQHF
TRBV7-8 | CASSLLNRGNTEAFF
TRBV12-3/TRBV12-4 | CASSFPGFEYTGELFF
TRBV7-3 | CASSSGLAGRQYF
TRBV7-2 | CASSRPGTGGGNEQFF
TRBV7-2 | CASSFQQGVDQPQHF
TRBV7-9 | CASSSPTSGANTGELFF
TRBV4-2 | CASSRTDGYGYTF
TRBV6-1 | CASTPMGGGEETQYF
TRBV30 | CAWAPGRREKLFF
TRBV6-2/TRBV6-3 | CASSTGYTQYF
TRBV6-5 | CASSYWTGGTYEQYF
TRBV7-9 | CASSWYHGYTF
TRBV18 | CASSPPTGVDEQYF
TRBV27 | CASSFRTDFTDTQYF
TRBV7-6 | CASSLQGTYNEQFF
TRBV5-4 | CASSLDRIGNTIYF
TRBV9 | CASSTQQGLNGYTF
TRBV5-1 | CASSVGPWQGEAYGYTF
TRBV7-2 | CASSLNAANSQFF
TRBV18 | CASSSRGPYEQYF
TRBV3-1 | CASSQVETRTSGDTQYF
TRBV4-3 | CASSQEGRYGYTF
TRBV2 | CASSGSYNEQFF
TRBV7-2 | CASRVAGGPAYEQYF
TRBV25-1 | CASSGSTDTQYF
TRBV12-3/TRBV12-4 | CASSPQGAGEAFF
TRBV7-2 | CASSPSWVTGELFF
TRBV12-3/TRBV12-4 | CASKSGGREYSNQPQHF
TRBV18 | CASSPISGDTEAFF
TRBV9 | CASSVARTIAAGGTDTQYF
TRBV7-7 | CASSLLAGGSSYNEQFF
TRBV6-2/TRBV6-3 | CASSYYTGRTEAFF
TRBV6-1 | CASWTGGPNTEAFF
TRBV5-1 | CASSPRGFRNTQYF
TRBV10-2 | CASTADPRYNEQFF
TRBV28 | CASSSDGDNSPLHF
TRBV5-1 | CASSLVGQGQTEAFF
TRBV7-2 | CASSRRDEYNSPLHF
TRBV20-1 | CCAKGQGASSNTGELFF
TRBV30 | CAWYRGRVNTEAFF
TRBV10-1 | CASSESGASNSDTQYF
TRBV4-3 | CASSQLAGGETQYF
TRBV12-3/TRBV12-4 | CASTRGVKGYTF